This TCR beta chain was sequenced for a study of tumor and adjacent non-tumor tissue in lung cancer. Whole-study context: Each sample yielded 3.5 million to 4.5 million productive TCRbeta reads on average.

The V gene's germline CDR1 is SGHAT and CDR2 FQNNGV. CDR3 length equals 15 residues. RNA was extracted from bulk tissue without any cell sorting. Chemotherapy-naive patients with new lung cancer underwent thoracic surgery in China, August–late 2014. The library came from three nested PCR rounds adapted from ARM-PCR protocols. TCRdb recomputed calls from the multiplex PCR reads with MiXCR, one row per CDR3 protein. The sample lists about 200,000 distinct CDR3 sequences, over 55% occurring once. The source material was lung tumor tissue. The sequence was collected from a man between 60 and 70 years old with non-small cell lung cancer. This rearrangement joins TRBV11-2 to TRBJ2-5; no clear D. The CDR3 coding sequence is TGTGTCAACAGCTCGGATGTTTCTTTTGGGGAGACCCAGTACTTC. It translates to CVNSSDVSFGETQYF. The whole variable domain, filled in from reference TRBV11-2 and TRBJ2-5, reads EAGVAQSPRYKIIEKRQSVAFWCNPISGHATLYWYQQILGQGPKLLIQFQNNGVVDDSQLPKDRFSAERLKGVDSTLKIQPAKLEDSAVYLCVNSSDVSFGETQYFGPGTRLLVL.